One and the same sample provided the 16 T cell receptor beta chains below, sequenced in a study of cytomegalovirus exposure and HLA in healthy donors. Primers included in the PCR were 60 Vbeta and 13 Jbeta primers. Assay used: immunoSEQ multiplex PCR; TCRdb lists only in-frame clones, some missing. The sample contains about 140,000 clones, roughly three quarters of which appear only once. The material sequenced was PBMCs. The source is a middle-aged woman in good health and CMV-seronegative.

This sequence joins TRBV5-6 and TRBJ2-3, with 8 bases fitting TRBD1. Germline V lookup: CDR1 SGHDT, CDR2 YYEEEE. This CDR3 contains 15 residues. After removal of 0 bases from V and 2 bases from J, the junction contained 2 bases not matched to a gene. The CDR3 DNA reads as TGTGCCAGCAGCTTGGGGACAGGGCCCACAGATACGCAGTATTTT. This gives the protein CASSLGTGPTDTQYF.

CDR3 residues: CASSLSGTPNYGYTF. CDR3 bases: TGTGCCAGCAGCCTCTCCGGGACACCTAACTATGGCTACACCTTC. The genes are TRBV7-9 and TRBJ1-2, with D perhaps TRBD1 (6 bases). CDR1 and CDR2 (germline): SEHNR, FQNEAQ (reference sequence). This CDR3 comprises 15 residues. With 5 bases removed from V and 0 bases from J, the gap between germline ends came to 13 bases.

V usage is TRBV28 and J usage is TRBJ1-5, with a tentative D call TRBD1 (6 bases). V was pared by 5 bases and J by 7 bases, with 18 bases between. The germline gives CDR1 MDHEN, CDR2 SYDVKM. The CDR3 covers 15 residues. The CDR3 region has the DNA TGTGCCAGCAGTGGAAAACAGGGTTTAAGCCAGCCCCAGCATTTT. It encodes CASSGKQGLSQPQHF.

V usage is TRBV4-3 and J usage is TRBJ2-5; TRBD1 might be the D (5 bases). The DNA end lines up better with TRBJ2-7; the J call may be wrong. The CDR3 has 14 residues. Germline CDR1 is LGHNA and CDR2 is YSLEER. The CDR3 loop reads CASSQVDRTNEQYF. The CDR3 DNA follows: TGCGCCAGCAGCCAAGTCGACAGAACTAACGAGCAGTACTTC.

The V gene is TRBV7-2, the J gene TRBJ2-3; 10 nucleotides line up with TRBD1. The germline CDR1 and CDR2 sequences are SGHTA and FQGNSA. The CDR3 consists of 15 residues. J lost 6 bases, V lost 6 bases, and 9 bases had no gene match. CDR3 DNA sequence: TGTGCCAGCAGTCCGACAGGGGGCGCAGGGGATACGCAGTATTTT. This encodes CASSPTGGAGDTQYF.

In this sample, this clone turned up a few times. The J gene is TRBJ2-5, the V gene TRBV6-1, with 7 bases matching TRBD2. The DNA end lines up better with TRBJ2-7; the J call may be wrong. The germline CDR1 and CDR2 sequences are MNHNS and SASEGT. This CDR3 region has 13 residues. The CDR3 loop reads CASSSAGNDEQYF. CDR3 DNA sequence: TGTGCCAGCAGTTCAGCGGGGAATGACGAGCAGTACTTC.

Regarding this clone: The sample contains more than one DNA sequence encoding this CDR3. V usage is TRBV7-9 and J usage is TRBJ1-1; D remains unclear. This CDR3 has 14 amino acids. The V gene lost 3 bases and the J gene lost 8 bases, with 16 bases spanning the gap. From germline, CDR1 is SEHNR and CDR2 FQNEAQ (reference sequence). As DNA, the CDR3 is TGTGCCAGCAGCTTTAAGGAGCCGAGTACCGAAGCTTTCTTT. Its translation: CASSFKEPSTEAFF. The full variable domain, its missing parts supplied by reference TRBV7-9 and TRBJ1-1, is DTGVSQNPRHKITKRGQNVTFRCDPISEHNRLYWYRQTLGQGPEFLTYFQNEAQLEKSRLLSDRFSAERPKGSFSTLEIQRTEQGDSAMYLCASSFKEPSTEAFFGQGTRLTVV.

The chain uses TRBV7-3 and TRBJ2-5, with 10 bases aligning to TRBD1. The J call could be wrong; TRBJ2-7 is a better fit for the DNA end. Germline lookup yields CDR1 SGHTA and CDR2 FQGTGA. This CDR3 is 15 amino acids long. The DNA for the CDR3 is TGTGCCAGCAGCCAGACAGGGGGCCGAATCTACGAGCAGTACTTC. This translates into CASSQTGGRIYEQYF.

The chain uses TRBV30 and TRBJ2-2; perhaps TRBD1 as D (8 bases). The germline V gene has CDR1 GTSNPN and CDR2 SVGIG (reference sequence). The CDR3 runs 15 residues. V was shortened by 7 bases and J by 6 bases, with 21 bases between the two germline ends. The chain's CDR3 is CASQGGLASAGELFF. CDR3 coding DNA: TGTGCCTCACAGGGGGGGCTGGCGTCCGCCGGGGAGCTGTTTTTT.

The chain couples TRBV27 to TRBJ2-5; the match to TRBD1 covers 10 bases. The J call is uncertain, as TRBJ2-7 better fits the DNA end. The V gene's germline CDR1 is MNHEY and CDR2 SMNVEV (reference sequence). The CDR3 spans 16 residues. The CDR3 DNA reads as TGTGCCAGCACTAAGGAACGGACAGGGGGGGTCTACGAGCAGTACTTC. Residues: CASTKERTGGVYEQYF.

This clone was seen only a few times. V gene TRBV29-1 combines with J gene TRBJ2-2; tentative D call: TRBD2 (6 bases). V was cut by 8 bases and J by 3 bases, with 19 bases left in between. Germline CDR1 reads SQVTM; CDR2 reads ANQGSEA. The CDR3 runs to 15 residues. In DNA form, the CDR3 reads TGCAGCATCCAGGCTGTTAGCGGCCACACCGGGGAGCTGTTTTTT. It specifies CSIQAVSGHTGELFF.

This clone was counted once. The V call is TRBV13, the J call TRBJ1-2; D possibly corresponds to TRBD1 (5 bases). The germline V gene encodes CDR1 PRHDT and CDR2 FYEKMQ (reference sequence). The length of the CDR3 is 18 residues. V dropped 6 bases and J dropped 2 bases, with 25 bases sitting between them. The CDR3: CASSFRSVSGGANYGYTF. CDR3 coding DNA: TGTGCCAGCAGTTTTCGTTCGGTCAGCGGAGGGGCCAACTATGGCTACACCTTC.

The V gene is TRBV5-1, the J gene TRBJ2-7, with D possibly being TRBD2 (6 bases). CDR3 length equals 14 residues. Germline V gene sequence: CDR1 SGHRS, CDR2 YFSETQ. With 2 bases removed from V and 2 bases from J, the gap between germline ends came to 11 bases. The CDR3 coding sequence is TGCGCCAGCAGCTTAGGGACGGGAGCCTACGAGCAGTACTTC. Its translation is CASSLGTGAYEQYF.

This rearrangement joins TRBV6-6 to TRBJ2-7; D is unresolved. The CDR3 runs 13 residues. Germline V CDR1 and CDR2: MNHNY, SVGAGI (reference sequence). V lost 6 bases to trimming and J lost 4 bases, with 13 bases between them. CDR3 sequence (DNA): TGTGCCAGCAGCCGGGTCGAGGATTACGAGCAGTACTTC. Amino acids: CASSRVEDYEQYF.

This clone occurred once. This chain uses TRBV28 with TRBJ2-5, with 7 bases lining up with TRBD2. Trimming at V came to 3 bases and at J to 1 base, leaving 2 bases not matched to a gene. CDR3 size: 14 residues. Germline CDR1 is MDHEN and CDR2 is SYDVKM. CDR3 sequence: CASSLGGGQETQYF. The CDR3 nucleotides read TGTGCCAGCAGTTTGGGCGGGGGCCAAGAGACCCAGTACTTC.

On this clone: Relative to the germline gene, one junction end is altered; a read error may explain this. This sequence joins TRBV7-6 and TRBJ2-2, with 7 bases fitting TRBD1. The CDR3 is made up of 15 amino acids. CDR1 is SGHVS, CDR2 FNYEAQ, per germline. The CDR3 spells CASRLDVGGPGELFF. DNA for the CDR3: TGTGCCAGCAGGTTAGACGTAGGGGGCCCCGGGGAGCTGTTTTTT.